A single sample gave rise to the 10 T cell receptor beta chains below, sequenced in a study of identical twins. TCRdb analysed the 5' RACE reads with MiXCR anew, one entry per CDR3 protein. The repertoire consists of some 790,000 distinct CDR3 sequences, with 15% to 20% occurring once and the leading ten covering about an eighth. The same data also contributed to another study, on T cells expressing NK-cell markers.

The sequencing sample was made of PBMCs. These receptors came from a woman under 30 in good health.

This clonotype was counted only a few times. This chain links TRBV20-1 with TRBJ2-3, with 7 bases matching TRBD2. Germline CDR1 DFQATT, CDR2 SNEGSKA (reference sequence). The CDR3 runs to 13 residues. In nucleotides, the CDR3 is TGCAGGGCGAGGGCGGGGGTCACAGATACGCAGTATTTT. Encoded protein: CRARAGVTDTQYF.

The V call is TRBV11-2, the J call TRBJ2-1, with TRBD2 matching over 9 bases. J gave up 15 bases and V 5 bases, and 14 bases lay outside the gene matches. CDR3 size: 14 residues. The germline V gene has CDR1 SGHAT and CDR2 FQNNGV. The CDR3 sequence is CASSTQGVAGARFF. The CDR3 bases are TGTGCCAGCAGCACCCAAGGGGTAGCGGGGGCCCGGTTCTTC.

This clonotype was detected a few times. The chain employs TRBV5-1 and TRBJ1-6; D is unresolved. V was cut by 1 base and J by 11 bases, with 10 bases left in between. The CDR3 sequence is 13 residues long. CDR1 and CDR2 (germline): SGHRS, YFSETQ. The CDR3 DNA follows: TGCGCCAGCAGCTTGAAGGTATCAGCACCCCTCCACTTT. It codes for CASSLKVSAPLHF.

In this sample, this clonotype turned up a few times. The CDR3 sequence: CASSLGQDSTDTQYF. The CDR3 region has the DNA TGTGCCAGCAGCTTAGGCCAAGACAGCACAGATACGCAGTATTTT. V is TRBV11-2 and J is TRBJ2-3; D remains ambiguous. V was pared by 1 base and J by 0 bases, with 8 bases between. Per the germline V gene, CDR1 is SGHAT and CDR2 is FQNNGV. The CDR3 has 15 residues. Looking up the rest from reference TRBV11-2 and TRBJ2-3 gives the full variable domain: EAGVAQSPRYKIIEKRQSVAFWCNPISGHATLYWYQQILGQGPKLLIQFQNNGVVDDSQLPKDRFSAERLKGVDSTLKIQPAKLEDSAVYLCASSLGQDSTDTQYFGPGTRLTVL.

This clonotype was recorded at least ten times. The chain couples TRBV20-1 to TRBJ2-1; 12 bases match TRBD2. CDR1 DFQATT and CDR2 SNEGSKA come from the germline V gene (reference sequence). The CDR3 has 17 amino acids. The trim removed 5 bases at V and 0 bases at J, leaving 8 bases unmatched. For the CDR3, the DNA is TGCAGTGCTTATAAACCGGGACTAGCGGGCTCCTACAATGAGCAGTTCTTC. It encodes CSAYKPGLAGSYNEQFF.

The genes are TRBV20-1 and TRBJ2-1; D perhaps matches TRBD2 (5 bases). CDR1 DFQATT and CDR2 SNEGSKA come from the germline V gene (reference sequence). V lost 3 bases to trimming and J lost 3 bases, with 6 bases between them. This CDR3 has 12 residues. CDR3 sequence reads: CSASGNYNEQFF. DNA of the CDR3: TGCAGTGCTAGCGGGAACTACAATGAGCAGTTCTTC.

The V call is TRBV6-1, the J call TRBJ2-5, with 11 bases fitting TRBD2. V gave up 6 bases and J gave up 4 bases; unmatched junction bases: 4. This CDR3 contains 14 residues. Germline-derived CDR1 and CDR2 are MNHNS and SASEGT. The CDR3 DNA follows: TGTGCCAGCAGCCGACTAGCGGGGAGAGAGACCCAGTACTTC. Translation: CASSRLAGRETQYF.

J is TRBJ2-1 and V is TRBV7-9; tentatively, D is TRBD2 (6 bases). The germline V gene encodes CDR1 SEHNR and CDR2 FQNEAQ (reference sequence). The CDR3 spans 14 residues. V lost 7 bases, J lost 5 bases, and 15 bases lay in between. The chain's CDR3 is CASIAVGGDNEQFF. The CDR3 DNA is TGTGCCAGCATAGCGGTTGGCGGGGACAATGAGCAGTTCTTC.

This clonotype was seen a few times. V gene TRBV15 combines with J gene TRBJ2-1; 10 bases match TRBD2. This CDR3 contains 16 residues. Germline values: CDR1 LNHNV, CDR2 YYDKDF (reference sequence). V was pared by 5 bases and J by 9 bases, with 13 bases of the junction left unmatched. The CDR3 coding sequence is TGTGCCACCAGCTCACCGCGGACTAGCGGTGGGGGTGAGCAGTTCTTC. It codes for CATSSPRTSGGGEQFF. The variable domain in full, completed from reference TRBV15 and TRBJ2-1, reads DAMVIQNPRYQVTQFGKPVTLSCSQTLNHNVMYWYQQKSSQAPKLLFHYYDKDFNNEADTPDNFQSRRPNTSFCFLDIRSPGLGDTAMYLCATSSPRTSGGGEQFFGPGTRLTVL.

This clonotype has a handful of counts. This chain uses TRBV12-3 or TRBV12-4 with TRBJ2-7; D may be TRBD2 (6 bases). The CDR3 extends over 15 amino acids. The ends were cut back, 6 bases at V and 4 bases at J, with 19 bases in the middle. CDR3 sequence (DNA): TGTGCCAGCAGCTCCACACGGTGGGGGAGGTACGAGCAGTACTTC. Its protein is CASSSTRWGRYEQYF.